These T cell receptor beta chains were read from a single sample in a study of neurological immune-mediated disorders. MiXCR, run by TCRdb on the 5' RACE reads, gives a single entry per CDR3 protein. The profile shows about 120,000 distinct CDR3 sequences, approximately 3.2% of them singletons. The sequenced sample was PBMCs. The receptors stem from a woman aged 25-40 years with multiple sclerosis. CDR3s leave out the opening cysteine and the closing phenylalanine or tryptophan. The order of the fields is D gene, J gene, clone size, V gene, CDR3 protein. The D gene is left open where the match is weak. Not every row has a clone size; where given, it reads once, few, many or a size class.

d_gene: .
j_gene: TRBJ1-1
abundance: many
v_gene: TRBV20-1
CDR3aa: SARRGRMNTEAF

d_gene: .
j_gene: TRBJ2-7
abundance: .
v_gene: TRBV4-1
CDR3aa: ASSQFQSRSYEQY

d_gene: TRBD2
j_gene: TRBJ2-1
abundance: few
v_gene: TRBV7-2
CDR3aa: ASSELAGGYNEQF

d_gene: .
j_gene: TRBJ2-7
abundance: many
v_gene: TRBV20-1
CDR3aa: SATSRDPLYEQY

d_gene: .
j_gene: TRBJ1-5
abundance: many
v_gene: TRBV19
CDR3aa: ASIDRGGSNQPQH

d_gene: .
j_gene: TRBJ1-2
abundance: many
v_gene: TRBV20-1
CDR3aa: STYTSRGYT

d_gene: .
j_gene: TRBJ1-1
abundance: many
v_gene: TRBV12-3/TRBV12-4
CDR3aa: ASSYGGEVAEAF

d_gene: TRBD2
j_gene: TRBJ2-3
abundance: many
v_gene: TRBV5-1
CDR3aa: ASSPGLAGGTSTDTQY

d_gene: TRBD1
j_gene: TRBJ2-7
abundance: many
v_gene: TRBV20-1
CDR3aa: SAGGGQGFYEQY

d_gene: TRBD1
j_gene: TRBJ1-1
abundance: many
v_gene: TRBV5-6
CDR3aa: ASSPGQAGRTEAF

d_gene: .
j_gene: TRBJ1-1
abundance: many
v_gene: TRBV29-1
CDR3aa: SVRENTEAF

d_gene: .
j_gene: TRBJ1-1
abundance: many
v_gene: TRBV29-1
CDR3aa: SVEGRAGGTEAF

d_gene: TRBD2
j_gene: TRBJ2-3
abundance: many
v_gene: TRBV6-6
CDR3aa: ASSLAGGSTDTQY

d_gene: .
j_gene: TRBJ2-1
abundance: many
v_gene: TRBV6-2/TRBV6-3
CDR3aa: ASIADGLAEQF

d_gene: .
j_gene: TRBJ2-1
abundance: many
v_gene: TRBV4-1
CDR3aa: ASSQVDIISYNEQF

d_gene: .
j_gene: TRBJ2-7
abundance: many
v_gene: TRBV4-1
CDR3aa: ASSQEGGRGLEQY

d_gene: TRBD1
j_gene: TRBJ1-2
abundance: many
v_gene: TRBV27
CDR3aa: ASSLGGGGRIYGYT

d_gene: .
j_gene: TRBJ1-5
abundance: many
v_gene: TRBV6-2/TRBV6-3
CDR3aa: ASSGSGSNQPQH

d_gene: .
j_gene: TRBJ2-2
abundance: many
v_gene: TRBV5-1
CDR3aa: ASCSGNTGELF

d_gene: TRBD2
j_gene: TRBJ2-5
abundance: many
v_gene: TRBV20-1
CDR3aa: SARGPQREGLETQY

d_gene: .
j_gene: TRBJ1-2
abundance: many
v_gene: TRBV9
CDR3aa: ASYENFYGYT

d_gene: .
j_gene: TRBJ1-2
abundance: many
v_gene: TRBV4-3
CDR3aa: ASSQDKWVRDYGYT

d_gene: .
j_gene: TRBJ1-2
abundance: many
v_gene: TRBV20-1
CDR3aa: GDSFYGYT

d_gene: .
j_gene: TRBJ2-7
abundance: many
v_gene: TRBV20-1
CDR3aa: SAPPGPSYEQY

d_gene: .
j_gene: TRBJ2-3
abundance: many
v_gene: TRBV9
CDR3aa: ASSDTDTQY

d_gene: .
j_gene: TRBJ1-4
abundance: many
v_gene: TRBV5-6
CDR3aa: ASSTRPTNEKLF

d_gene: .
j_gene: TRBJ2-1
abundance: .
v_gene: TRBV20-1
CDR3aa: SASQTRYNEQF

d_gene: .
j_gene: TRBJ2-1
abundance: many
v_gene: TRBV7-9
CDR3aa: ASEGGTEQF